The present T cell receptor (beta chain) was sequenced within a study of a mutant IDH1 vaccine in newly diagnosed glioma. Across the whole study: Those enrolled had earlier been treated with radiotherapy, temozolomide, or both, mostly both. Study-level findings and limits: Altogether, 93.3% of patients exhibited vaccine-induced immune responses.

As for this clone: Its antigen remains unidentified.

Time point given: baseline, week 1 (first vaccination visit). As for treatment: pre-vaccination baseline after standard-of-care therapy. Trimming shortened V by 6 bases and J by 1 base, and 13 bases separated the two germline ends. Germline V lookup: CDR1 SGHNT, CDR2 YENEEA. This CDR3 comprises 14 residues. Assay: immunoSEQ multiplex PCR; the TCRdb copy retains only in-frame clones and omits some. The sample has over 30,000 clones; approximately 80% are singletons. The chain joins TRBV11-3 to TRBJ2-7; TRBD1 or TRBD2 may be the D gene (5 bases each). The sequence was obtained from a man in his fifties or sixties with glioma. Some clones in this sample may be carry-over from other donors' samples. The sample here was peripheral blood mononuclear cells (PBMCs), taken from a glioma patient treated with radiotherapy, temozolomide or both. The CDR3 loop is CASRNRDGSYEQYF. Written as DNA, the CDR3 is TGTGCCAGCAGGAATCGGGACGGTTCCTACGAGCAGTACTTC.